This TCR beta chain was profiled in a study of blood T cell repertoires in COVID-19. In the study overall: Acute and convalescent COVID-19 samples came from the United States, Italy and Spain.

This clone was observed a single time. In the original processing: Reference gene primers were amplified, and this amplification served to estimate nucleated cell counts. The assay was immunoSEQ multiplex PCR, and TCRdb's table has in-frame clones only and misses some. D and trimming were read from the DNA, whereas the V and J calls and clone size are those reported in that table. The sample comprises fewer than 300,000 clones, more than 80% of which are singletons, and roughly 1.1% rests with the top ten. Germline CDR1 is ENHRY and CDR2 is SYGVKD. V shed 4 bases and J 5 bases; nucleotides not matched to a gene: 17. The CDR3 length is 18 residues. Participants were placed into cohorts based on the clinical history they reported. Donors of Cohort 3 who recovered were those that had two negative PCRs, clearance, or symptom resolution.

The clonotype originates from a woman aged 25 to 39 who had recovered from COVID-19. The source material was PBMCs or T cells enriched from blood (not recorded which). The chain couples TRBV10-3 to TRBJ1-1, with 9 bases matching TRBD1. CDR3 residues: CAISGTPGQGKLRTEAFF. In DNA, the CDR3 is TGTGCCATCAGTGGGACACCGGGACAGGGTAAGTTGAGGACTGAAGCTTTCTTT.